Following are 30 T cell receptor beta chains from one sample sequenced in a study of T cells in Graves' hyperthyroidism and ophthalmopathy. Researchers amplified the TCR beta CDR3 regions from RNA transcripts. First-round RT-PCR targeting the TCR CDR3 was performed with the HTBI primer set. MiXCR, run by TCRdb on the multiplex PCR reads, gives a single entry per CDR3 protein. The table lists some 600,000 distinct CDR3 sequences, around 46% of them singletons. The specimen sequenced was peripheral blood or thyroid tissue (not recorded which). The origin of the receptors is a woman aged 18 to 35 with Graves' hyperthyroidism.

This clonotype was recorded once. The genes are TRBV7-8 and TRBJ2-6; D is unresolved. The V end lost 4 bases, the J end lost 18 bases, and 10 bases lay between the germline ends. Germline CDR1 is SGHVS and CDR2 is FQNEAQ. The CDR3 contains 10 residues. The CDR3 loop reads CASSWRARTF. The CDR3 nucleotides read TGTGCCAGCAGCTGGCGAGCCCGGACTTTC.

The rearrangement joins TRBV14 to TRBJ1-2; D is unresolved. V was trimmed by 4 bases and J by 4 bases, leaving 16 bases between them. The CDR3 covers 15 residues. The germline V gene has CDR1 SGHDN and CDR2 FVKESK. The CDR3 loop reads CASSPVGAGGYGYTF. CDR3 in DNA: TGTGCCAGCAGCCCAGTAGGTGCAGGAGGCTATGGCTACACCTTC. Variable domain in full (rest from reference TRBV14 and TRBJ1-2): EAGVTQFPSHSVIEKGQTVTLRCDPISGHDNLYWYRRVMGKEIKFLLHFVKESKQDESGMPNNRFLAERTGGTYSTLKVQPAELEDSGVYFCASSPVGAGGYGYTFGSGTRLTVV.

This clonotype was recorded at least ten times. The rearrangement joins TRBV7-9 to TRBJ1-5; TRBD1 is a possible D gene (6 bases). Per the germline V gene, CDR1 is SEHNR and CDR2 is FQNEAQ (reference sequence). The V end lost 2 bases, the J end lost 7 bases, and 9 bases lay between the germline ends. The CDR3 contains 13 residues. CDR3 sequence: CASSLTGTQPQHF. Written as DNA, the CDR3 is TGTGCCAGCAGCTTAACAGGGACACAGCCCCAGCATTTT.

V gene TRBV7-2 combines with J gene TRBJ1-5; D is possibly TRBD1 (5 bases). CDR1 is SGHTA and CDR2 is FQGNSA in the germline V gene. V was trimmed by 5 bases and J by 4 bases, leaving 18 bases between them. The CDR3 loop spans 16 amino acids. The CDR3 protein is CASSQFGAGSNQPQHF. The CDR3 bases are TGTGCCAGCAGCCAATTTGGGGCGGGTTCGAATCAGCCCCAGCATTTT.

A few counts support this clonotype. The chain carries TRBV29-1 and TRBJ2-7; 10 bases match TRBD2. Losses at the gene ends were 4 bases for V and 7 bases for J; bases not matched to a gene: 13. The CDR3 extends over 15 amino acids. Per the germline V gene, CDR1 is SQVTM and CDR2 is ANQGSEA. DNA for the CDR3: TGCAGCGTTGGGGGACTAGCGCCTGGGGGGGGAGAGCAGTACTTC. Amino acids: CSVGGLAPGGGEQYF.

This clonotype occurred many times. The CDR3 DNA reads as TGTGCCAGCAGCTTATCGGGGGACACTGAAGCTTTCTTT. Encoded protein: CASSLSGDTEAFF. The chain links TRBV7-9 to TRBJ1-1; the D gene is possibly TRBD1 (5 bases). The CDR3 loop spans 13 amino acids. The germline V gene encodes CDR1 SEHNR and CDR2 FQNEAQ (reference sequence). V dropped 2 bases and J dropped 3 bases, with 7 bases sitting between them.

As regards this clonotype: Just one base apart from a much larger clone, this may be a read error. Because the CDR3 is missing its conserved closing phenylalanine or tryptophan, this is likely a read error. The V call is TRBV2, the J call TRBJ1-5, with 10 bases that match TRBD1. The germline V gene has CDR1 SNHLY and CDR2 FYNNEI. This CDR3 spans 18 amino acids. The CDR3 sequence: CATSDGRLGTGGNQPQHL. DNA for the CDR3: TGTGCCACCAGTGATGGGCGGCTTGGGACAGGGGGCAATCAGCCCCAGCATCTT.

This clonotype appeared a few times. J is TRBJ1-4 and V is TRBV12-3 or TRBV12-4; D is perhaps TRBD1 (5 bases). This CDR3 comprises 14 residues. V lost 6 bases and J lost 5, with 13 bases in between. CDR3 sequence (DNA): TGTGCCAGCAGAGCCAACAGGATAAATGAAAAACTGTTTTTT. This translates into CASRANRINEKLFF.

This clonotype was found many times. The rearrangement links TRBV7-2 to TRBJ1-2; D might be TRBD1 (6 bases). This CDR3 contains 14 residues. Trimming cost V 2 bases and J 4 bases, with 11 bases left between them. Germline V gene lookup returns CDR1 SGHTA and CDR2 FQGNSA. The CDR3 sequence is CASSLSGQSYGYTF. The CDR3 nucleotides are TGTGCCAGCAGCTTAAGCGGACAGAGCTATGGCTACACCTTC.

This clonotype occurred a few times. In nucleotides, the CDR3 is TGTGCCGTTGGCGTCCAAGAGACCCAGTACTTC. Its translation is CAVGVQETQYF. The chain is built from TRBV19 and TRBJ2-5, with D uncertain. Germline assignment: CDR1 LNHDA and CDR2 SQIVND (reference sequence). The germline V and J ends were trimmed by 11 bases and 1 base, with 8 bases remaining between them. CDR3 length: 11 amino acids.

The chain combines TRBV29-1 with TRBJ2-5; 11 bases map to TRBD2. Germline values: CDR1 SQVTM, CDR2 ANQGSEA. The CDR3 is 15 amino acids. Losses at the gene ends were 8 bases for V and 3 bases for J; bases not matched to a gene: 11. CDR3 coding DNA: TGCAGCAGCCGACGGGTAGCGGGAGGGAAAGAGACCCAGTACTTC. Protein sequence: CSSRRVAGGKETQYF.

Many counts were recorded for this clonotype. Here the CDR3 DNA reads TGCAGCGTTTCCGGGGGCACTGAAGCTTTCTTT. Protein sequence: CSVSGGTEAFF. The chain recombines TRBV29-1 with TRBJ1-1, with D maybe TRBD1 (5 bases). Trimming cost V 5 bases and J 4 bases, with 8 bases left between them. The CDR3 is 11 amino acids. CDR1 and CDR2 from the germline V gene are SQVTM and ANQGSEA.

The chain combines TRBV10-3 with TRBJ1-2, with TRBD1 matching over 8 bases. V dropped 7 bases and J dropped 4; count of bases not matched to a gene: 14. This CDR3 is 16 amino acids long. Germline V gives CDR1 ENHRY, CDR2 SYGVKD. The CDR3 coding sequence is TGTGCCATCACCCCGAAGACTGGGACAGGTCTCTATGGCTACACCTTC. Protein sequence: CAITPKTGTGLYGYTF.

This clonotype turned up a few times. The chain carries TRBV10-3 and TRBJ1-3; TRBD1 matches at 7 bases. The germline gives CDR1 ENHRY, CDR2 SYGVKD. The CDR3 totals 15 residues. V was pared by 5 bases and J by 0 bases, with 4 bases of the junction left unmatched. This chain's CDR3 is CAISPDRASGNTIYF. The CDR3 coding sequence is TGTGCCATCAGTCCAGACAGGGCCTCTGGAAACACCATATATTTT.

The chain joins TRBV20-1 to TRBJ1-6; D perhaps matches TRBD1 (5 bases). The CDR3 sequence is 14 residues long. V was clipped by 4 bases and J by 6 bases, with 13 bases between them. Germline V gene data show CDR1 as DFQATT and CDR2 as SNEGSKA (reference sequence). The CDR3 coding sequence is TGCAGTGCTACCCAGCCTGGGGGTAATTCACCCCTCCACTTT. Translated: CSATQPGGNSPLHF.

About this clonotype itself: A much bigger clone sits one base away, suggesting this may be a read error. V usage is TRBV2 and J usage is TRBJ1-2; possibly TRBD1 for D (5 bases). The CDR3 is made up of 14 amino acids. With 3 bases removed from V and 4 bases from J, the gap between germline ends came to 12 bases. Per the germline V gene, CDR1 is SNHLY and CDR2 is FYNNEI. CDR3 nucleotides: TGTGCCAGCAGTGAGTCGATCGGGGGCTATGGCTACACCTTC. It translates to CASSESIGGYGYTF.

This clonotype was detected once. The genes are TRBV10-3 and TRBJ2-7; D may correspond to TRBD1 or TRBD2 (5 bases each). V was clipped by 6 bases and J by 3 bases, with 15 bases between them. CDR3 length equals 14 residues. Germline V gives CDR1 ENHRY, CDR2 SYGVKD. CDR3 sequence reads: CAIRGQGDVYEQYF. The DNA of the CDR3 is TGTGCCATCAGAGGGCAGGGAGATGTCTACGAGCAGTACTTC.

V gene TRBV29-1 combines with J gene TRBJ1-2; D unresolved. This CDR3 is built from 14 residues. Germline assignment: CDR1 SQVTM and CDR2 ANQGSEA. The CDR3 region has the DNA TGCAGTGCTAGAATTCCCGTGAGCACCTATGGCTACACCTTC. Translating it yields CSARIPVSTYGYTF.

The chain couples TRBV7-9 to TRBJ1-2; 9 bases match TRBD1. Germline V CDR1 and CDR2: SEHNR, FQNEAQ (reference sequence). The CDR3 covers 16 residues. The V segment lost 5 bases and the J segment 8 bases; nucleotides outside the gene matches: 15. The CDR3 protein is CASSQVPGQGGGGYTF. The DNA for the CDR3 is TGTGCCAGCAGCCAAGTGCCGGGACAGGGAGGTGGCGGCTACACCTTC.

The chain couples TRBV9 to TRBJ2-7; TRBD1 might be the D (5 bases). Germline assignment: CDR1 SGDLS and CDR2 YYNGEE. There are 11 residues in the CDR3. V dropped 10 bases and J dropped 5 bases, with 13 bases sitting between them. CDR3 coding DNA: TGTGCCGGACCACAGGAAGACGAGCAGTACTTC. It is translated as CAGPQEDEQYF. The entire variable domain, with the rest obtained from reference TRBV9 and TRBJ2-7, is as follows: DSGVTQTPKHLITATGQRVTLRCSPRSGDLSVYWYQQSLDQGLQFLIQYYNGEERAKGNILERFSAQQFPDLHSELNLSSLELGDSALYFCAGPQEDEQYFGPGTRLTVT.

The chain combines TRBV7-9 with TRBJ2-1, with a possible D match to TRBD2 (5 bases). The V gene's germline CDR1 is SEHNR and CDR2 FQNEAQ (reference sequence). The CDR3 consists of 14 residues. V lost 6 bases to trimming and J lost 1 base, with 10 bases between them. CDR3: CASSEGPSYNEQFF. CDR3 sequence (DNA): TGTGCCAGCAGTGAGGGCCCTTCCTACAATGAGCAGTTCTTC.

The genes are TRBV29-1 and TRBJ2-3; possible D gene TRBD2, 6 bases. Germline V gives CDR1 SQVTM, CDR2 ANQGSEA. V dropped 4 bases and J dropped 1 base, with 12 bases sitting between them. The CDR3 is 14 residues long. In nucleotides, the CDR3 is TGCAGCGTTGTTGGGGACTGGGGCACAGATACGCAGTATTTT. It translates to CSVVGDWGTDTQYF.

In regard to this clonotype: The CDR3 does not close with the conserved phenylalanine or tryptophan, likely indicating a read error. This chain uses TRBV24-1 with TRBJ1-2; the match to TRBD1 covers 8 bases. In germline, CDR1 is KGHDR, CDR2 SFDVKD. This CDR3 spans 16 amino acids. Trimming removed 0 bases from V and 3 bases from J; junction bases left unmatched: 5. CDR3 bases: TGTGCCACCAGTGATTTGCAGGGGGCAGAAGACTATGGCTACACCCTC. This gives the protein CATSDLQGAEDYGYTL.

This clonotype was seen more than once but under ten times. The CDR3 spells CASSIPGGASGANVLTF. CDR3 DNA sequence: TGTGCCAGTAGTATCCCAGGGGGCGCTTCTGGGGCCAACGTCCTGACTTTC. The chain has TRBV19 and TRBJ2-6; 8 bases map to TRBD1. This CDR3 contains 17 residues. CDR1 is LNHDA, CDR2 SQIVND, per germline (reference sequence). The V segment lost 3 bases and the J segment 1 base; nucleotides outside the gene matches: 5.

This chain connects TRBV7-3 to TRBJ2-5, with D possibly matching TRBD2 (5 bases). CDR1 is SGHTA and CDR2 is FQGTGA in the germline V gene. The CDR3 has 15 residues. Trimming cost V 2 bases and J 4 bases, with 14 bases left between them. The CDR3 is CASSLRVGKGETQYF. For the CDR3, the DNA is TGTGCCAGCAGCTTACGGGTCGGGAAGGGAGAGACCCAGTACTTC.

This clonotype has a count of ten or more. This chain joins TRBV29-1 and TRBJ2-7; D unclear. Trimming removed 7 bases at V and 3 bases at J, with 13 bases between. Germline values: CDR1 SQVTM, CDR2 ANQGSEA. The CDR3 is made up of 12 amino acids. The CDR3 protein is CSGRTNNYEQYF. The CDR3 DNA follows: TGCAGCGGCAGGACGAACAACTACGAGCAGTACTTC.

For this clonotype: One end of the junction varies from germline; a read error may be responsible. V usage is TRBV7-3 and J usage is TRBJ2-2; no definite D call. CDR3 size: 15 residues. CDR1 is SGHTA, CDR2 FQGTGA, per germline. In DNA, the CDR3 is TGTGCCAGCAGCTTAAGGGTTGGAAGATACAATGAGCAGTTTTTT. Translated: CASSLRVGRYNEQFF.

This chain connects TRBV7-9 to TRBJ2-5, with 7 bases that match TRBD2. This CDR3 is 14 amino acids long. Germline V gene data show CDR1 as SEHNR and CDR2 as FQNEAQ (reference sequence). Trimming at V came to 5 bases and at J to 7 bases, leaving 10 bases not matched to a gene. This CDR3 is CASSQALTGGTQYF. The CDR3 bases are TGTGCCAGCAGCCAAGCTCTAACGGGGGGGACCCAGTACTTC.

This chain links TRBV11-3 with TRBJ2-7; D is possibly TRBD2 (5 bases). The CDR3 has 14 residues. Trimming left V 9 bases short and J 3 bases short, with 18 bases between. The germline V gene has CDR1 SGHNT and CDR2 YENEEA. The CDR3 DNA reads TGTGCCAGTAGTATAGGAGGATCCCTCTACGAGCAGTACTTC. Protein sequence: CASSIGGSLYEQYF.

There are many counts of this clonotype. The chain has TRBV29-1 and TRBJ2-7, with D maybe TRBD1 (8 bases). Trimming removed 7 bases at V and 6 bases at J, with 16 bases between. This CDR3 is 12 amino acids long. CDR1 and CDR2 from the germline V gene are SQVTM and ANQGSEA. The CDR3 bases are TGCAGCGGACGGACAGGGAGGGGCGAGCAGTACTTC. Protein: CSGRTGRGEQYF.